This T cell receptor (beta chain) was observed in a study of blood T cell repertoires in COVID-19. The CDR3 spans 15 residues. The J segment lost 5 bases and the V segment lost 5 bases, leaving 8 bases of the junction unmatched. Germline values: CDR1 SQVTM, CDR2 ANQGSEA. Libraries were prepared by immunoSEQ multiplex PCR; TCRdb keeps only in-frame clonotypes and omits some of them. The sample contains around 150,000 clones, around 92% of which appear only once. Material for sequencing was peripheral blood. The V call is TRBV29-1, the J call TRBJ2-2; 10 nucleotides agree with TRBD1. The receptor comes from a man aged 30 to 39 with COVID-19, enrolled during active disease. The CDR3 loop is CSVCRQGAGTGELFF. In DNA, the CDR3 is TGCAGCGTTTGTCGACAGGGGGCAGGTACCGGGGAGCTGTTTTTT.